Here is one TCR beta chain with its context. Antigen specificity is unknown. Germline values: CDR1 LGHDT, CDR2 YNNKEL (reference sequence). Unmatched junction bases numbered 10, after V lost 3 bases and J lost 4 bases. The CDR3 consists of 16 residues. This entry comes from a study of T cells in Graves' hyperthyroidism and ophthalmopathy. Across the whole study: Peripheral blood was obtained at initial diagnosis, preceding any treatment.

It was RNA transcripts that yielded the amplified TCR beta CDR3 regions. Researchers ran a first-round RT-PCR on the TCR CDR3 using the HTBI primer set. Each CDR3 protein is one row after TCRdb ran MiXCR on the multiplex PCR reads. Seen here are 650,000 to 850,000 distinct CDR3 sequences, around 20% observed once, and the top ten hold around 15%. The study collected blood at first hyperthyroidism diagnosis, before any ophthalmopathy symptoms arose. 9.5 to 10 ml fresh peripheral blood yielded the PBMCs. Regarding the study as a whole: Stable hyperthyroidism was told apart from ophthalmopathy by a model built on 13 V-J features.

The chain uses TRBV3-1 and TRBJ2-5; TRBD2 matches at 8 bases. The TCR was taken from a woman aged 45-65 years with Graves' hyperthyroidism that later progressed to Graves' ophthalmopathy. The sequencing input was blood. The CDR3 loop reads CASSQGGGPYPETQYF. CDR3 sequence (DNA): TGTGCCAGCAGCCAGGGCGGGGGGCCCTACCCAGAGACCCAGTACTTC.